A single sample gave rise to the 19 T cell receptor beta chains below, sequenced in a study of shared clonotypes between healthy human individuals. Repertoires were generated with immunoSEQ multiplex PCR, while TCRdb's copy carries only in-frame clones and drops some. This table holds about 460,000 clones, roughly four fifths found once. The specimen sequenced was PBMCs. These receptors were collected from a woman in her thirties or forties in good health. Some clones in this sample may be carry-over from other donors' samples.

The chain couples TRBV28 to TRBJ2-1, with D perhaps TRBD2 (5 bases). The CDR3 runs 15 residues. Germline V gene sequence: CDR1 MDHEN, CDR2 SYDVKM. V lost 4 bases and J lost 9, with 19 bases in between. CDR3 amino acids: CASSSAPTSRSEQFF. The CDR3 DNA sequence: TGTGCCAGCAGTTCCGCCCCAACTAGTCGCAGTGAGCAGTTCTTC. Full variable domain (outside the CDR3, taken from reference TRBV28 and TRBJ2-1): DVKVTQSSRYLVKRTGEKVFLECVQDMDHENMFWYRQDPGLGLRLIYFSYDVKMKEKGDIPEGYSVSREKKERFSLILESASTNQTSMYLCASSSAPTSRSEQFFGPGTRLTVL.

The V gene is TRBV5-5, the J gene TRBJ2-1; 10 bases are a match to TRBD2. The ends lost 2 bases at V and 7 bases at J; junction bases unmatched: 9. The CDR3 has 16 amino acids. Germline values: CDR1 SGHKS, CDR2 YYEKEE (reference sequence). CDR3 sequence reads: CASSFSGLAYQNEQFF. The CDR3 coding sequence is TGTGCCAGCAGCTTTTCGGGACTAGCGTACCAAAATGAGCAGTTCTTC.

The chain couples TRBV19 to TRBJ2-3; TRBD2 might be the D (5 bases). V was pared by 3 bases and J by 5 bases, with 12 bases between. The CDR3 runs to 14 residues. Germline CDR1 LNHDA, CDR2 SQIVND (reference sequence). CDR3 in amino acids: CASSIGEWGDTQYF. CDR3 DNA sequence: TGTGCCAGTAGTATCGGGGAGTGGGGAGATACGCAGTATTTT.

This clone has ten or more counts. The gene calls are TRBV20-1 and TRBJ1-2; 8 nucleotides agree with TRBD1. Germline CDR1 is DFQATT and CDR2 is SNEGSKA (reference sequence). The CDR3 totals 11 residues. DNA for the CDR3: TGCAGCCTCGGACAGGGCTATGGCTACACCTTC. Protein: CSLGQGYGYTF.

V and J are TRBV30 and TRBJ2-1; 11 bases map to TRBD2. Looked up from germline, CDR1 is GTSNPN and CDR2 is SVGIG (reference sequence). The CDR3 extends over 16 amino acids. Germline trimming cut 0 bases from V and 6 bases from J; bases unmatched to any gene: 7. The CDR3 reads CAWSVPTSGRTNEQFF. Here the CDR3 DNA reads TGTGCCTGGAGTGTCCCAACTAGCGGGAGAACCAATGAGCAGTTCTTC.

The gene calls are TRBV6-5 and TRBJ2-1; 10 nucleotides match TRBD2. This CDR3 is 15 amino acids long. Trimming at V came to 10 bases and at J to 1 base, leaving 7 bases not matched to a gene. Per germline, CDR1 MNHEY and CDR2 SVGAGI. The DNA of the CDR3 is TGTGCCACGTTACCTAGCGGGGGTTCCTACAATGAGCAGTTCTTC. Translation gives CATLPSGGSYNEQFF.

This clone was detected only once. The chain combines TRBV30 with TRBJ2-3, with TRBD2 identical over 8 bases. Germline values: CDR1 GTSNPN, CDR2 SVGIG (reference sequence). The CDR3 is 15 amino acids. Trimming removed 0 bases from V and 4 bases from J; junction bases left unmatched: 6. The CDR3 region is CAWSVLGRAPDTQYF. The CDR3 nucleotides read TGTGCCTGGAGTGTACTCGGGAGGGCCCCAGATACGCAGTATTTT.

The chain joins TRBV14 to TRBJ2-7; the D is unclear. Trimming took off 0 bases at V and 2 bases at J, with 17 bases between the two ends. The germline gives CDR1 SGHDN, CDR2 FVKESK. The length of the CDR3 is 17 residues. In DNA, the CDR3 is TGTGCCAGCAGCCAAGATTCAAGGACCTTCCCCGCCTACGAGCAGTACTTC. This codes for CASSQDSRTFPAYEQYF.

This clone showed up just once. V usage is TRBV7-9 and J usage is TRBJ2-5, with 7 bases aligning to TRBD2. The CDR3 loop spans 13 amino acids. The V gene's germline CDR1 is SEHNR and CDR2 FQNEAQ (reference sequence). V lost 3 bases, J lost 4 bases, and 2 bases stayed unmatched. CDR3 in DNA: TGTGCCAGCAGCTTCCCTAGCGGAGAGACCCAGTACTTC. Protein: CASSFPSGETQYF.

The chain joins TRBV11-2 to TRBJ2-2, with D possibly being TRBD1 or TRBD2 (6 bases each). V lost 10 bases and J 1 base, leaving 16 bases between the germline ends. The CDR3 length is 15 residues. CDR1 SGHAT and CDR2 FQNNGV come from the germline V gene. CDR3 region: CATNRRGKNTGELFF. The CDR3 bases are TGTGCCACCAACCGGAGGGGGAAGAACACCGGGGAGCTGTTTTTT.

Note on this clone: A read error is possible here, since a much larger clone lies one base away. This chain connects TRBV6-1 to TRBJ2-7, with 7 bases lining up with TRBD2. V dropped 7 bases and J dropped 0; count of bases not matched to a gene: 0. CDR3 length equals 12 residues. In germline, CDR1 is MNHNS, CDR2 SASEGT. In DNA form, the CDR3 reads TGTGCCAGCAAGCGGGACTCCTACGAGCAGTACTTC. It yields the protein CASKRDSYEQYF.

This clone has at least ten counts. This chain joins TRBV28 and TRBJ2-1; 9 bases align to TRBD2. The CDR3 runs to 16 residues. CDR1 MDHEN and CDR2 SYDVKM come from the germline V gene. Trimming cost V 6 bases and J 8 bases; bases outside gene matches: 14. CDR3: CASSPDELAGPHEQFF. In DNA form, the CDR3 reads TGTGCCAGCAGCCCCGATGAACTAGCGGGTCCCCATGAGCAGTTCTTC.

The chain employs TRBV7-9 and TRBJ2-7; the D gene is possibly TRBD1 (6 bases). The length of the CDR3 is 15 residues. In germline, CDR1 is SEHNR, CDR2 FQNEAQ (reference sequence). V shed 2 bases and J shed 0 bases, with 11 bases lying between them. This CDR3 is CASSLPSGVSYEQYF. DNA of the CDR3: TGTGCCAGCAGCTTACCCTCAGGGGTCTCCTACGAGCAGTACTTC.

This chain links TRBV18 with TRBJ2-1; 8 bases match TRBD2. The V gene's germline CDR1 is KGHSH and CDR2 LQKENI. V shed 8 bases and J 2 bases; nucleotides not matched to a gene: 5. CDR3 size: 14 residues. As DNA, the CDR3 is TGTGCCAGCCAACCGGGACTAGCCTACAATGAGCAGTTCTTC. Translated, it gives CASQPGLAYNEQFF. Together with reference TRBV18 and TRBJ2-1, the CDR3 gives the full variable domain: NAGVMQNPRHLVRRRGQEARLRCSPMKGHSHVYWYRQLPEEGLKFMVYLQKENIIDESGMPKERFSAEFPKEGPSILRIQQVVRGDSAAYFCASQPGLAYNEQFFGPGTRLTVL.

V usage is TRBV27 and J usage is TRBJ1-5; no clear D gene. This CDR3 is 12 amino acids long. CDR1 and CDR2 from the germline V gene are MNHEY and SMNVEV (reference sequence). Between the trimmed V and J ends, which lost 5 bases and 3 bases, there was a span of 5 bases. The CDR3 nucleotides read TGTGCCAGCAGTCCCCCCAATCAGCCCCAGCATTTT. Translated, it gives CASSPPNQPQHF.

The V gene is TRBV5-6, the J gene TRBJ2-7; TRBD2 aligns across 7 bases. This CDR3 comprises 18 residues. Germline CDR1 SGHDT, CDR2 YYEEEE. Trimming at V came to 0 bases and at J to 2 bases, leaving 14 bases not matched to a gene. CDR3 sequence: CASSLAPGRGSGAYEQYF. The CDR3 DNA is TGTGCCAGCAGCTTGGCCCCGGGGCGCGGGAGTGGCGCCTACGAGCAGTACTTC. The complete variable domain, with remaining parts taken from reference TRBV5-6 and TRBJ2-7, reads DAGVTQSPTHLIKTRGQQVTLRCSPKSGHDTVSWYQQALGQGPQFIFQYYEEEERQRGNFPDRFSGHQFPNYSSELNVNALLLGDSALYLCASSLAPGRGSGAYEQYFGPGTRLTVT.

The chain joins TRBV7-2 to TRBJ2-7; TRBD1 matches at 7 bases. The CDR3 is 13 amino acids. In germline, CDR1 is SGHTA, CDR2 FQGNSA. V was clipped by 4 bases and J by 0 bases; unmatched bases: 0. The CDR3 is CASSWTGSYEQYF. DNA for the CDR3: TGTGCCAGCAGCTGGACAGGCTCCTACGAGCAGTACTTC.

This chain joins TRBV7-2 and TRBJ2-7, with TRBD2 identical over 14 bases. The CDR3 is 15 residues long. Trimming cost V 3 bases and J 4 bases; bases outside gene matches: 2. Germline-derived CDR1 and CDR2 are SGHTA and FQGNSA. CDR3 sequence (DNA): TGTGCCAGCAGCTTCGGACTAGCGGGAGGTTACGAGCAGTACTTC. Translating it yields CASSFGLAGGYEQYF. Full variable domain (missing parts from reference TRBV7-2 and TRBJ2-7): GAGVSQSPSNKVTEKGKDVELRCDPISGHTALYWYRQSLGQGLEFLIYFQGNSAPDKSGLPSDRFSAERTGGSVSTLTIQRTQQEDSAVYLCASSFGLAGGYEQYFGPGTRLTVT.

This clone was recorded many times. V and J are TRBV29-1 and TRBJ2-5; weak D call: TRBD2 (5 bases). The assigned J gene may be wrong: the sequence end matches TRBJ2-7 better. The germline CDR1 and CDR2 sequences are SQVTM and ANQGSEA. The CDR3 is 12 amino acids. The CDR3 bases are TGCAGCGTACTAGTAACCCCGTACGAGCAGTACTTC. This gives the protein CSVLVTPYEQYF.